One sample yielded the 28 T cell receptor beta chains listed below, sequenced in a study of beta chain features in type 1 diabetes. Overall study results and limits: In all four CD4+ subsets, TCRB CDR3 length was significantly, moderately reduced in type 1 diabetes.

No antigen is known for these receptors. The authors reverse transcribed all of the isolated RNA, so sequencing captured expressed TCRB transcripts. Libraries were prepared by immunoSEQ multiplex PCR; TCRdb keeps only in-frame clonotypes and omits some of them. The sample carries nearly 700,000 clones, under 15% recorded once. Sequenced sample: naive CD4+ T cells from blood. The origin of the receptors is a man younger than 30 with type 1 diabetes.

This clone has only a few counts. The chain uses TRBV5-4 and TRBJ1-6; tentatively, D is TRBD1 (6 bases). Germline CDR1 reads SGHNT; CDR2 reads YYREEE (reference sequence). This CDR3 is 18 amino acids long. Between the trimmed V and J ends, which lost 3 bases and 13 bases, there was a span of 29 bases. This chain's CDR3 is CASSSPGQGSVGSGPLHF. CDR3 in DNA: TGTGCCAGCAGCTCCCCGGGACAAGGGTCGGTCGGATCTGGTCCCCTCCACTTT. Full variable domain (remainder filled in from reference TRBV5-4 and TRBJ1-6): ETGVTQSPTHLIKTRGQQVTLRCSSQSGHNTVSWYQQALGQGPQFIFQYYREEENGRGNFPPRFSGLQFPNYSSELNVNALELDDSALYLCASSSPGQGSVGSGPLHFGNGTRLTVT.

The chain has TRBV5-4 and TRBJ2-3, with 9 bases identical to TRBD1. Per germline, CDR1 SGHNT and CDR2 YYREEE (reference sequence). The V segment lost 4 bases and the J segment 5 bases; nucleotides outside the gene matches: 5. The CDR3 is made up of 14 amino acids. As DNA, the CDR3 is TGTGCCAGCAGCCAACAGGGGGCCGGAGATACGCAGTATTTT. This sequence encodes CASSQQGAGDTQYF.

This chain joins TRBV10-3 and TRBJ2-1; 12 bases match TRBD2. V lost 6 bases to trimming and J lost 8 bases; unmatched junction nucleotides: 5. The germline V gene encodes CDR1 ENHRY and CDR2 SYGVKD. The CDR3 consists of 14 residues. This chain's CDR3 is CAIRSTSGGDEQFF. The CDR3 nucleotides are TGTGCCATCAGATCGACTAGCGGGGGAGATGAGCAGTTCTTC.

This clone was seen a handful of times. The genes are TRBV30 and TRBJ2-1; 7 bases map to TRBD1. Germline values: CDR1 GTSNPN, CDR2 SVGIG (reference sequence). V was clipped by 0 bases and J by 4 bases; unmatched bases: 6. CDR3 length: 15 residues. The CDR3, as DNA: TGTGCCTGGAGTGTATCAGGGGGTGGGTACAATGAGCAGTTCTTC. Translating it yields CAWSVSGGGYNEQFF.

This clone was counted a few times. This chain connects TRBV6-5 to TRBJ2-3, with D uncertain. This CDR3 has 12 residues. Looked up from germline, CDR1 is MNHEY and CDR2 is SVGAGI. The V end lost 10 bases, the J end lost 4 bases, and 12 bases lay between the germline ends. The CDR3 protein is CATRQASDTQYF. The CDR3 bases are TGTGCCACCCGGCAAGCTTCAGATACGCAGTATTTT.

CDR3 bases: TGTGCCAGCAGCCAAGAATACTCTGGAAACACCATATATTTT. Its translation: CASSQEYSGNTIYF. This chain uses TRBV4-2 with TRBJ1-3; D not resolved. Per the germline V gene, CDR1 is LGHNA and CDR2 is YNFKEQ. This CDR3 region has 14 residues. The V end was cut by 0 bases, the J end by 0 bases, with 3 bases between.

This chain connects TRBV9 to TRBJ1-2; D uncertain. The CDR3 has 15 amino acids. Germline assignment: CDR1 SGDLS and CDR2 YYNGEE. The V and J ends lost 0 bases and 7 bases respectively, with 16 bases between them. The CDR3 reads CASSVVDSETGGYTF. In DNA form, the CDR3 reads TGTGCCAGCAGCGTAGTGGACTCGGAAACCGGTGGCTACACCTTC.

CDR3 DNA sequence: TGCGCCAGCAGCCATAACCTCAATCAGCCCCAGCATTTT. Encoded protein: CASSHNLNQPQHF. This chain joins TRBV4-1 and TRBJ1-5, with D uncertain. Germline loops: CDR1 MGHRA, CDR2 YSYEKL. This CDR3 contains 13 residues. The V and J ends lost 3 bases and 3 bases respectively, with 6 bases between them.

This clone was detected only a few times. V is TRBV30 and J is TRBJ2-2; D is undetermined. Trimming removed 2 bases at V and 8 bases at J, with 9 bases between. Germline lookup yields CDR1 GTSNPN and CDR2 SVGIG (reference sequence). The CDR3 has 12 amino acids. CDR3 bases: TGTGCCTGGAGTCTACTAAATGGGGAGCTGTTTTTT. This sequence encodes CAWSLLNGELFF. The full variable domain, its missing parts supplied by reference TRBV30 and TRBJ2-2, is SQTIHQWPATLVQPVGSPLSLECTVEGTSNPNLYWYRQAAGRGLQLLFYSVGIGQISSEVPQNLSASRPQDRQFILSSKKLLLSDSGFYLCAWSLLNGELFFGEGSRLTVL.

This clone occurred a few times. The chain has TRBV25-1 and TRBJ1-1; D unresolved. CDR3 length: 14 amino acids. CDR1 and CDR2 from the germline V gene are MGHDK and SYGVNS. Deletions cut 1 base from V and 6 bases from J, with 12 bases between. The CDR3 region has the DNA TGTGCCAGCAGTGAATCTCCCCGCGGGGCTGAAGCTTTCTTT. It is translated as CASSESPRGAEAFF.

This clone has more than one count but fewer than ten. The V gene is TRBV6-5, the J gene TRBJ1-5; no reliable D call. Germline V lookup: CDR1 MNHEY, CDR2 SVGAGI. This CDR3 spans 13 amino acids. Trimming removed 0 bases from V and 6 bases from J, with 6 bases in between. The DNA of the CDR3 is TGTGCCAGCAGTTACTCGACGGGTCAGCCCCAGCATTTT. It translates to CASSYSTGQPQHF.

This sequence joins TRBV9 and TRBJ2-1, with 8 bases fitting TRBD2. Trimming at V came to 4 bases and at J to 10 bases, leaving 16 bases not matched to a gene. Looked up from germline, CDR1 is SGDLS and CDR2 is YYNGEE. CDR3 length: 16 amino acids. The CDR3 loop reads CASSTYTSGSLGEQFF. The CDR3 coding sequence is TGTGCCAGCAGCACCTACACTAGCGGAAGTCTCGGGGAGCAGTTCTTC.

This clone turned up a few times. V gene TRBV12-5 combines with J gene TRBJ1-5; a weak D match, TRBD1 (6 bases). This CDR3 region has 16 residues. Germline CDR1 is LGHNT and CDR2 is FRNRAP. The ends were cut back, 7 bases at V and 1 base at J, with 17 bases in the middle. The CDR3 DNA sequence: TGTGCTAGTGACTTTGGGAACACAGGGAGCAATCAGCCCCAGCATTTT. It is translated as CASDFGNTGSNQPQHF.

The chain couples TRBV19 to TRBJ1-2; 8 bases are shared with TRBD1. This CDR3 comprises 17 residues. The V and J ends lost 4 bases and 4 bases, in that order; junction bases with no gene match: 14. Germline CDR1 LNHDA, CDR2 SQIVND (reference sequence). The CDR3 sequence: CASSRTPTGTGVYGYTF. The CDR3 DNA follows: TGTGCCAGTAGTAGGACACCAACCGGGACAGGAGTCTATGGCTACACCTTC.

V and J are TRBV19 and TRBJ1-1, with TRBD1 identical over 8 bases. CDR1 is LNHDA and CDR2 is SQIVND in the germline V gene (reference sequence). The junction had 3 bases not matched to a gene; V was cut back by 7 bases and J by 8 bases. The CDR3 sequence is 11 residues long. CDR3 sequence: CASMDRVEAFF. CDR3 coding DNA: TGTGCCAGTATGGACAGGGTGGAAGCTTTCTTT. The full variable domain, in which reference TRBV19 and TRBJ1-1 provide the parts outside the CDR3, is DGGITQSPKYLFRKEGQNVTLSCEQNLNHDAMYWYRQDPGQGLRLIYYSQIVNDFQKGDIAEGYSVSREKKESFPLTVTSAQKNPTAFYLCASMDRVEAFFGQGTRLTVV.

Of note for this clone: Other DNA sequences from this sample encode an identical CDR3 as well. The CDR3 DNA reads as TGTGCCAGCTCACCCTTACAGGGGGCAGGGGAGACCCAGTACTTC. Translated, it gives CASSPLQGAGETQYF. This chain joins TRBV18 and TRBJ2-5; 9 positions match TRBD1. Germline V gene data show CDR1 as KGHSH and CDR2 as LQKENI. V trimming: 3 bases; J trimming: 5 bases; junction bases outside the gene matches: 7. The CDR3 covers 15 residues. The variable domain in full, with the rest retrieved from reference TRBV18 and TRBJ2-5, is NAGVMQNPRHLVRRRGQEARLRCSPMKGHSHVYWYRQLPEEGLKFMVYLQKENIIDESGMPKERFSAEFPKEGPSILRIQQVVRGDSAAYFCASSPLQGAGETQYFGPGTRLLVL.

This clone was counted a few times. The chain recombines TRBV7-2 with TRBJ1-5, with 8 positions matching TRBD1. The J segment lost 2 bases and the V segment lost 4 bases, leaving 4 bases of the junction unmatched. The germline V gene has CDR1 SGHTA and CDR2 FQGNSA. The CDR3 extends over 15 amino acids. The CDR3 reads CASSSTGVGNQPQHF. CDR3 nucleotide sequence: TGTGCCAGCAGCTCGACAGGGGTGGGCAATCAGCCCCAGCATTTT.

This rearrangement joins TRBV11-3 to TRBJ2-3; D is unresolved. Germline-derived CDR1 and CDR2 are SGHNT and YENEEA. V gave up 5 bases and J gave up 1 base, with 10 bases separating them. This CDR3 spans 14 amino acids. CDR3 nucleotides: TGTGCCAGCAGCCCCAAGGGTGGCACAGATACGCAGTATTTT. Translation gives CASSPKGGTDTQYF.

The chain joins TRBV9 to TRBJ1-1; 10 bases align to TRBD1. The ends lost 2 bases at V and 4 bases at J; junction bases unmatched: 8. The CDR3 length is 16 residues. Germline-derived CDR1 and CDR2 are SGDLS and YYNGEE. The CDR3 sequence: CASSVGGQGPVTEAFF. Written as DNA, the CDR3 is TGTGCCAGCAGCGTGGGGGGACAGGGGCCGGTCACTGAAGCTTTCTTT.

The chain recombines TRBV18 with TRBJ1-6, with D hard to call. The CDR3 spans 15 residues. Trimming cost V 3 bases and J 7 bases, with 13 bases left between them. Germline-derived CDR1 and CDR2 are KGHSH and LQKENI. CDR3 in amino acids: CASSPSTLGNSPLHF. For the CDR3, the DNA is TGTGCCAGCTCACCCTCTACGTTGGGGAATTCACCCCTCCACTTT.

Comments on this clone: Other nucleotide sequences from this sample produce the same CDR3. The chain couples TRBV6-6 to TRBJ1-1; D is unresolved. V dropped 2 bases and J dropped 5 bases, with 0 bases sitting between them. CDR1 is MNHNY, CDR2 SVGAGI, per germline (reference sequence). This CDR3 is 10 amino acids long. This CDR3 reads CASSYTEAFF. Written as DNA, the CDR3 is TGTGCCAGCAGTTACACTGAAGCTTTCTTT.

The sample holds a few counts of this clone. The J gene is TRBJ1-5, the V gene TRBV7-8, with D tentatively TRBD1 (6 bases). The CDR3 consists of 16 residues. V dropped 5 bases and J dropped 5 bases, with 19 bases sitting between them. The germline gives CDR1 SGHVS, CDR2 FQNEAQ. As DNA, the CDR3 is TGTGCCAGCAGCCCCGAGGAGGCTCGGGGGCATCAGCCCCAGCATTTT. Protein sequence: CASSPEEARGHQPQHF.

This clone occurred a few times. J is TRBJ2-1 and V is TRBV6-6, with D uncertain. The CDR3 contains 12 residues. The germline gives CDR1 MNHNY, CDR2 SVGAGI (reference sequence). The V gene lost 8 bases and the J gene lost 9 bases, with 14 bases spanning the gap. CDR3 region: CASAGRGVEQFF. The DNA of the CDR3 is TGTGCCAGCGCCGGCAGAGGCGTTGAGCAGTTCTTC.

This chain joins TRBV28 and TRBJ2-7; TRBD2 is a possible D gene (5 bases). CDR3 length equals 16 residues. Germline V gene lookup returns CDR1 MDHEN and CDR2 SYDVKM. Trimming stripped 6 bases from V and 5 bases from J, with 23 bases between. The CDR3 region has the DNA TGTGCCAGCAGCACCCCCGCGGGCAGTGCCCAGGACGAGCAGTACTTC. This sequence encodes CASSTPAGSAQDEQYF.

This clone turned up a few times. This sequence joins TRBV4-1 and TRBJ2-3; TRBD2 might be the D (6 bases). The ends were cut back, 1 base at V and 2 bases at J, with 22 bases in the middle. Germline V gene sequence: CDR1 MGHRA, CDR2 YSYEKL. This CDR3 spans 19 amino acids. The CDR3 DNA follows: TGCGCCAGCAGCCAAGTTATAATAGCGGAGGAAATCTTCACAGATACGCAGTATTTT. It specifies CASSQVIIAEEIFTDTQYF.

The table lists this clone with a few counts. The V call is TRBV7-9, the J call TRBJ1-1; TRBD1 matches 7 bases. This CDR3 is 17 amino acids long. V shed 0 bases, J shed 0 bases, and the junction held 7 bases outside the gene matches. Germline V lookup: CDR1 SEHNR, CDR2 FQNEAQ (reference sequence). Here the CDR3 reads CASSLARDSFMNTEAFF. The CDR3 nucleotides read TGTGCCAGCAGCTTAGCGCGGGACAGCTTCATGAACACTGAAGCTTTCTTT.

This clone was seen a few times. CDR3 DNA sequence: TGTGCCAGCAGCAAAACCGAGTATGGCTACACCTTC. This sequence encodes CASSKTEYGYTF. This chain joins TRBV6-6 and TRBJ1-2; the D is unclear. Germline loops: CDR1 MNHNY, CDR2 SVGAGI (reference sequence). Trimming removed 6 bases from V and 5 bases from J, with 10 bases in between. The CDR3 length is 12 residues.

This clone has only a few counts. The genes are TRBV19 and TRBJ1-5; tentative D call: TRBD1 (6 bases). This CDR3 is built from 17 residues. The V end was cut by 6 bases, the J end by 0 bases, with 18 bases between. Per the germline V gene, CDR1 is LNHDA and CDR2 is SQIVND (reference sequence). The DNA of the CDR3 is TGTGCCAGTAGACTCCGGGACACCGATGATAGCAATCAGCCCCAGCATTTT. It codes for CASRLRDTDDSNQPQHF. Complete variable domain (other parts from reference TRBV19 and TRBJ1-5): DGGITQSPKYLFRKEGQNVTLSCEQNLNHDAMYWYRQDPGQGLRLIYYSQIVNDFQKGDIAEGYSVSREKKESFPLTVTSAQKNPTAFYLCASRLRDTDDSNQPQHFGDGTRLSIL.